Below, 27 T cell receptor beta chains from the same sample are listed, as sequenced in a study of blood T cells in healthy people across ages. The second PCR ran 7 to 11 cycles with a sample-barcoded 5' primer and J-beta primers. TCRdb passed the 5' RACE reads through MiXCR, listing each CDR3 protein once. The table shows approximately 800,000 distinct CDR3 sequences, with 58% occurring only once. Sequencing was done on a sample of blood. All receptors derive from a man aged 25-45 years in good health.

This clonotype was observed a handful of times. The chain joins TRBV4-3 to TRBJ2-4; D remains ambiguous. The V and J ends lost 5 bases and 6 bases respectively, with 14 bases between them. This CDR3 region has 14 residues. Germline-derived CDR1 and CDR2 are LGHNA and YSLEER. CDR3 protein: CASSSMKTGNIQYF. Here the CDR3 DNA reads TGCGCCAGCAGCTCAATGAAGACGGGAAACATTCAGTACTTC.

The chain uses TRBV12-3 or TRBV12-4 and TRBJ1-1; D not certain. V lost 4 bases and J 1 base, leaving 10 bases between the germline ends. This CDR3 is built from 14 residues. As DNA, the CDR3 is TGTGCCAGCAGTTCCATTCCAGAGAACACTGAAGCTTTCTTT. As protein: CASSSIPENTEAFF.

In this sample, this clonotype turned up once. The gene calls are TRBV13 and TRBJ1-1, with 7 nucleotides matching TRBD1. V was pared by 2 bases and J by 1 base, with 7 bases of the junction left unmatched. CDR3 length: 16 residues. Germline assignment: CDR1 PRHDT and CDR2 FYEKMQ (reference sequence). In DNA, the CDR3 is TGTGCCAGCAGCTTAACACCCGGACAGGCGAACACTGAAGCTTTCTTT. It specifies CASSLTPGQANTEAFF.

This clonotype was recorded once. The J gene is TRBJ2-1, the V gene TRBV3-1; TRBD2 might be the D (7 bases). The CDR3 spans 17 residues. Germline CDR1 and CDR2: LGHDT and YNNKEL (reference sequence). Trimming removed 4 bases at V and 4 bases at J, with 20 bases between. CDR3 DNA sequence: TGTGCCAGCAGCCCTCTTGCCTGGCGGGGGCATTACAATGAGCAGTTCTTC. Protein product: CASSPLAWRGHYNEQFF.

This clonotype has a handful of counts. The chain recombines TRBV7-2 with TRBJ2-5; weak D call: TRBD1 (6 bases). The J call may be mistaken, given a closer DNA end match to TRBJ2-7. There are 13 residues in the CDR3. Germline V CDR1 and CDR2: SGHTA, FQGNSA. CDR3 DNA: TGTGCCAGCAGCCCTGGGACAACCCTCGAGCAGTACTTC. Translating it yields CASSPGTTLEQYF.

This clonotype was detected a few times. The chain links TRBV7-2 to TRBJ2-3; the D gene is possibly TRBD2 (5 bases). Germline loops: CDR1 SGHTA, CDR2 FQGNSA. Deletions cut 1 base from V and 3 bases from J, with 8 bases between. There are 14 residues in the CDR3. CDR3 nucleotides: TGTGCCAGCAGCTTAGAGGGAGCGACAGATACGCAGTATTTT. It specifies CASSLEGATDTQYF.

This clonotype was found a few times. The CDR3 DNA follows: TGTGCCAGCAGCCAACAGCGGGGACCCCAAGAGACCCAGTACTTC. This gives the protein CASSQQRGPQETQYF. V is TRBV3-1 and J is TRBJ2-5; 7 bases align to TRBD2. CDR3 length: 15 amino acids. Trimming cost V 2 bases and J 1 base; bases outside gene matches: 4. CDR1 LGHDT and CDR2 YNNKEL come from the germline V gene (reference sequence).

This rearrangement joins TRBV7-2 to TRBJ2-4; D may be TRBD1 (5 bases). The length of the CDR3 is 13 residues. The V and J ends lost 5 bases and 13 bases respectively, with 18 bases between them. Germline V lookup: CDR1 SGHTA, CDR2 FQGNSA. CDR3 nucleotide sequence: TGTGCCAGCAGCGTCCGGACACCTAAGGAGCAGTACTTC. Its protein is CASSVRTPKEQYF.

The chain employs TRBV9 and TRBJ2-2, with D perhaps TRBD2 (7 bases). This CDR3 spans 20 amino acids. Germline V gene lookup returns CDR1 SGDLS and CDR2 YYNGEE. V lost 2 bases and J 0 bases, leaving 23 bases between the germline ends. The CDR3 sequence: CASSVVGGANYHSNTGELFF. The CDR3 DNA sequence: TGTGCCAGCAGCGTGGTAGGGGGGGCCAACTACCACTCGAACACCGGGGAGCTGTTTTTT.

This clonotype has a handful of counts. The chain joins TRBV15 to TRBJ2-3, with 9 bases that match TRBD2. With V trimmed by 0 bases and J by 3 bases, 4 bases remained unmatched. The V gene's germline CDR1 is LNHNV and CDR2 YYDKDF (reference sequence). CDR3 length: 16 residues. CDR3: CATSRDISGGTDTQYF. The CDR3 bases are TGTGCCACCAGCAGAGACATTAGCGGGGGAACAGATACGCAGTATTTT. Full variable domain (rest looked up from reference TRBV15 and TRBJ2-3): DAMVIQNPRYQVTQFGKPVTLSCSQTLNHNVMYWYQQKSSQAPKLLFHYYDKDFNNEADTPDNFQSRRPNTSFCFLDIRSPGLGDTAMYLCATSRDISGGTDTQYFGPGTRLTVL.

The chain links TRBV7-2 to TRBJ1-1; 10 bases match TRBD1. The CDR3 runs 15 residues. The V segment lost 3 bases and the J segment 3 bases; nucleotides outside the gene matches: 4. Germline V gene sequence: CDR1 SGHTA, CDR2 FQGNSA. CDR3 residues: CASSFGGTGDTEAFF. The CDR3, as DNA: TGTGCCAGCAGCTTTGGCGGGACAGGGGACACTGAAGCTTTCTTT.

This chain uses TRBV28 with TRBJ2-1, with D perhaps matching TRBD2 (5 bases). CDR3 size: 12 residues. Trimming removed 6 bases from V and 14 bases from J, with 17 bases in between. The germline gives CDR1 MDHEN, CDR2 SYDVKM. CDR3 region: CASSPGWTPEFF. The CDR3 region has the DNA TGTGCCAGCAGCCCCGGGTGGACTCCGGAGTTCTTC.

This clonotype turned up a few times. This sequence joins TRBV20-1 and TRBJ2-5; D might be TRBD2 (6 bases). The V and J ends lost 3 bases and 5 bases respectively, with 19 bases between them. CDR3 length: 15 residues. Germline loops: CDR1 DFQATT, CDR2 SNEGSKA (reference sequence). The CDR3, as DNA: TGCAGTGCTAGGCGTCCGGGGGATGAGACCGAGACCCAGTACTTC. Amino acids: CSARRPGDETETQYF.

The CDR3 is CASSLEGFNQPQHF. CDR3 coding DNA: TGTGCCAGCAGTTTAGAGGGGTTCAATCAGCCCCAGCATTTT. The rearrangement uses TRBV6-2 or TRBV6-3 and TRBJ1-5, with D perhaps matching TRBD1 (5 bases). The CDR3 loop spans 14 amino acids. V was pared by 4 bases and J by 3 bases, with 10 bases between. The germline gives CDR1 MNHEY, CDR2 SVGEGT.

The CDR3 region is CASSDFGGTNYGYTF. The CDR3 DNA reads as TGTGCCAGCAGTGATTTCGGGGGGACTAACTATGGCTACACCTTC. The J gene is TRBJ1-2, the V gene TRBV6-1, with D perhaps matching TRBD1 (5 bases). Trimming stripped 3 bases from V and 0 bases from J, with 11 bases between. CDR3 length equals 15 residues. Germline lookup yields CDR1 MNHNS and CDR2 SASEGT.

The V gene is TRBV15, the J gene TRBJ2-3, with D unclear. CDR1 and CDR2 from the germline V gene are LNHNV and YYDKDF (reference sequence). The CDR3 extends over 13 amino acids. Trimming removed 1 base from V and 4 bases from J, with 6 bases in between. The CDR3 sequence is CATSRVVADTQYF. In DNA form, the CDR3 reads TGTGCCACCAGCAGAGTGGTCGCAGATACGCAGTATTTT.

J is TRBJ2-1 and V is TRBV20-1; TRBD2 matches at 10 bases. This CDR3 is built from 16 residues. Trimming removed 2 bases from V and 8 bases from J; junction bases left unmatched: 12. Germline lookup yields CDR1 DFQATT and CDR2 SNEGSKA (reference sequence). CDR3 sequence (DNA): TGCAGTGCTAGACCCCATACTAGCGGGGTAGGGGATGAGCAGTTCTTC. This sequence encodes CSARPHTSGVGDEQFF.

The J gene is TRBJ2-1, the V gene TRBV4-3; 8 bases map to TRBD1. The CDR3 has 14 amino acids. The V gene's germline CDR1 is LGHNA and CDR2 YSLEER. The junction had 6 bases not matched to a gene; V was cut back by 5 bases and J by 6 bases. In DNA, the CDR3 is TGCGCCAGCAGCACCCAGGGGGCCGGCAATGAGCAGTTCTTC. Translation gives CASSTQGAGNEQFF.

This clonotype has more than one count but fewer than ten. The V gene is TRBV6-1, the J gene TRBJ2-7, with TRBD2 matching over 12 bases. TRBJ2-5 explains the end of the DNA better; the J call may be wrong. Germline CDR1 is MNHNS and CDR2 is SASEGT. This CDR3 contains 15 residues. CDR3 protein: CASTSSGRAGVTQYF. The CDR3 coding sequence is TGTGCCAGCACCTCTAGCGGGAGGGCCGGTGTGACCCAGTACTTC.

This chain uses TRBV13 with TRBJ2-5, with 7 bases identical to TRBD1. The germline CDR1 and CDR2 sequences are PRHDT and FYEKMQ (reference sequence). The CDR3 has 14 amino acids. J was trimmed by 5 bases and V by 5 bases; bases with no gene match: 8. DNA of the CDR3: TGTGCCAGCAGCGATAGACAGGGACGTGAGACCCAGTACTTC. Amino acid sequence: CASSDRQGRETQYF.

The chain has TRBV5-6 and TRBJ2-7; the D call may be TRBD1 or TRBD2 (5 bases each). V gave up 6 bases and J gave up 0 bases, with 16 bases separating them. Germline assignment: CDR1 SGHDT and CDR2 YYEEEE. The CDR3 runs 15 residues. The CDR3 DNA reads TGTGCCAGCAAACGTGGGGACGGGAACTCCTACGAGCAGTACTTC. As protein: CASKRGDGNSYEQYF.

The V call is TRBV28, the J call TRBJ2-7; D unclear. The germline V gene has CDR1 MDHEN and CDR2 SYDVKM. The V end was cut by 6 bases, the J end by 1 base, with 7 bases between. The CDR3 is 12 amino acids. The CDR3 loop reads CASRSMSYEQYF. The CDR3 coding sequence is TGTGCCAGCAGGTCGATGTCCTACGAGCAGTACTTC.

In this sample, this clonotype turned up a few times. The gene calls are TRBV6-5 and TRBJ1-2, with D perhaps TRBD1 (5 bases). Germline-derived CDR1 and CDR2 are MNHEY and SVGAGI. V was shortened by 7 bases and J by 8 bases, with 14 bases between the two germline ends. There are 12 residues in the CDR3. CDR3 coding DNA: TGTGCCAGCATGCGGCAGGGTCACGGCTACACCTTC. Translated: CASMRQGHGYTF.

The J gene is TRBJ2-5, the V gene TRBV20-1, with D tentatively TRBD1 or TRBD2 (5 bases each). Looked up from germline, CDR1 is DFQATT and CDR2 is SNEGSKA (reference sequence). The V gene lost 7 bases and the J gene lost 11 bases, with 20 bases spanning the gap. This CDR3 region has 12 residues. CDR3 nucleotides: TGCAGTGGACTATGGGACCAGGAGGAGCAGTACTTC. Translation gives CSGLWDQEEQYF.

The chain has TRBV15 and TRBJ2-5; D uncertain. The J call may be wrong; the DNA end is better matched by TRBJ2-7. CDR1 is LNHNV and CDR2 is YYDKDF in the germline V gene (reference sequence). There are 12 residues in the CDR3. The CDR3 spells CATSRETYEQYF. Here the CDR3 DNA reads TGTGCCACCAGCAGGGAGACCTACGAGCAGTACTTC.

The chain joins TRBV5-1 to TRBJ1-5; the D gene is possibly TRBD1 (6 bases). This CDR3 is built from 17 residues. Between the trimmed V and J ends, which lost 3 bases and 7 bases, there was a span of 23 bases. The V gene's germline CDR1 is SGHRS and CDR2 YFSETQ. The DNA of the CDR3 is TGCGCCAGCAGCTCGGCGACAGGTGGGGGCCTGAAGCAGCCCCAGCATTTT. Translated: CASSSATGGGLKQPQHF.

The chain uses TRBV18 and TRBJ2-5; 10 nucleotides line up with TRBD2. The CDR3 extends over 15 amino acids. Germline V lookup: CDR1 KGHSH, CDR2 LQKENI. V was pared by 2 bases and J by 4 bases, with 4 bases of the junction left unmatched. The chain's CDR3 is CASSPTSGGGETQYF. For the CDR3, the DNA is TGTGCCAGCTCACCAACCAGCGGGGGGGGAGAGACCCAGTACTTC.